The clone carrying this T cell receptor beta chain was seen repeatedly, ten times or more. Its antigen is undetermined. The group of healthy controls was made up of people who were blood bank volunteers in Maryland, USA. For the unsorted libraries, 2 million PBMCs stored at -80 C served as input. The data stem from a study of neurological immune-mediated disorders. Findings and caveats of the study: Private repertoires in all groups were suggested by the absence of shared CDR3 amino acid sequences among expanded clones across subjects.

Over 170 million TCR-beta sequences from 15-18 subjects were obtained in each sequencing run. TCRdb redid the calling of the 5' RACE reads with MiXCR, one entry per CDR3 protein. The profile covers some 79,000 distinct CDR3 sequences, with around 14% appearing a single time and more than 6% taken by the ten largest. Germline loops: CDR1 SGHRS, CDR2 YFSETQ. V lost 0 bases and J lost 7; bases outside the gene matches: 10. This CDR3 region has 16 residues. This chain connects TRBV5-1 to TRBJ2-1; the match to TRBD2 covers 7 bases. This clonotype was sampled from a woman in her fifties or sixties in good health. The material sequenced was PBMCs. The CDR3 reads CASSLGVAGIGNEQFF. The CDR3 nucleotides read TGCGCCAGCAGCTTGGGAGTAGCGGGTATCGGGAATGAGCAGTTCTTC.